Below, 26 T cell receptor beta chains from the same sample are listed, as sequenced in a study of T cells in Graves' hyperthyroidism and ophthalmopathy. Amplified TCR beta CDR3 regions derived from RNA transcripts. HTBI primers were used for first-round RT-PCR of the TCR CDR3. TCRdb re-called the multiplex PCR reads through MiXCR, storing one row per CDR3 protein. Of approximately 360,000 distinct CDR3 sequences in the sample, roughly 25% were seen once. The sequencing input was blood. These receptors originate from a man aged 45-60 years with Graves' hyperthyroidism.

Comments on this clonotype: The junction departs from germline at one end; a sequencing error may be responsible. The rearrangement uses TRBV7-9 and TRBJ2-7, with TRBD1 identical over 12 bases. Germline V gives CDR1 SEHNR, CDR2 FQNEAQ (reference sequence). CDR3 length: 17 residues. CDR3 residues: CASSHRDGTGGSYERYF. The CDR3 DNA reads TGTGCCAGCAGCCACCGGGATGGGACAGGGGGCTCCTACGAGCGGTACTTC.

This clonotype appeared many times. The V and J genes are TRBV2 and TRBJ1-2, with TRBD1 as a possible D gene (5 bases). This CDR3 spans 13 amino acids. V lost 2 bases and J 8 bases, leaving 12 bases between the germline ends. Germline lookup yields CDR1 SNHLY and CDR2 FYNNEI. CDR3 in amino acids: CASSEQGLSGYTF. DNA for the CDR3: TGTGCCAGCAGTGAACAGGGACTGAGCGGCTACACCTTC.

Notes on this clonotype: With a much larger clone just one base away, this may be a read error. This rearrangement joins TRBV11-3 to TRBJ1-1, with D unresolved. Germline V gene sequence: CDR1 SGHNT, CDR2 YENEEA. V lost 2 bases, J lost 10 bases, and 14 bases lay in between. This CDR3 spans 13 amino acids. CDR3 residues: CASSLHSGGGAFF. CDR3 nucleotide sequence: TGTGCCAGCAGCTTACACTCGGGTGGTGGAGCTTTCTTT.

This clonotype was observed many times. The chain is built from TRBV11-2 and TRBJ2-3; D not certain. The CDR3 is made up of 15 amino acids. Trimming took off 1 base at V and 0 bases at J, with 8 bases between the two ends. The germline gives CDR1 SGHAT, CDR2 FQNNGV. Here the CDR3 DNA reads TGTGCCAGCAGCTTAGGTGTTCGTAGCACAGATACGCAGTATTTT. Protein sequence: CASSLGVRSTDTQYF.

This clonotype was counted ten times or more. The CDR3 here is CASNLLYSHTQYF. The CDR3 nucleotides read TGTGCCAGCAACCTTCTATACTCCCATACGCAGTATTTT. The V gene is TRBV2, the J gene TRBJ2-3; D remains ambiguous. The V end was cut by 7 bases, the J end by 7 bases, with 15 bases between. The germline CDR1 and CDR2 sequences are SNHLY and FYNNEI. This CDR3 is 13 amino acids long. The whole variable domain, filled in from reference TRBV2 and TRBJ2-3, reads EPEVTQTPSHQVTQMGQEVILRCVPISNHLYFYWYRQILGQKVEFLVSFYNNEISEKSEIFDDQFSVERPDGSNFTLKIRSTKLEDSAMYFCASNLLYSHTQYFGPGTRLTVL.

The rearrangement links TRBV24-1 to TRBJ1-1; D uncertain. Trimming pared 5 bases from V and 8 bases from J, leaving 14 bases between. This CDR3 is built from 13 residues. The germline CDR1 and CDR2 sequences are KGHDR and SFDVKD. The chain's CDR3 is CATSGFGVGEAFF. The CDR3 region has the DNA TGTGCCACCAGTGGGTTCGGCGTCGGAGAAGCTTTCTTT.

The chain joins TRBV15 to TRBJ2-7; D gene uncertain. Trimming removed 0 bases from V and 1 base from J, with 10 bases in between. Per the germline V gene, CDR1 is LNHNV and CDR2 is YYDKDF (reference sequence). The CDR3 is 15 residues long. The CDR3 nucleotides are TGTGCCACCAGCAGAGATCCCAGTCCTTCCTACGAGCAGTACTTC. Protein product: CATSRDPSPSYEQYF.

Regarding this clonotype: This may stem from a read error, because a much larger clone lies one nucleotide away. The gene calls are TRBV20-1 and TRBJ2-1; 14 bases line up with TRBD2. From germline, CDR1 is DFQATT and CDR2 SNEGSKA (reference sequence). The CDR3 is 15 residues long. V dropped 2 bases and J dropped 11; count of bases not matched to a gene: 8. CDR3 nucleotides: TGCAGTGCTAGATGGGGACTAGCGGGAGACCATAAGCAGTTCTTC. Its protein is CSARWGLAGDHKQFF.

V is TRBV10-3 and J is TRBJ2-7, with D perhaps TRBD2 (5 bases). Germline loops: CDR1 ENHRY, CDR2 SYGVKD. Trimming left V 10 bases short and J 3 bases short, with 16 bases between. The CDR3 length is 13 residues. The CDR3 DNA reads as TGTGCCACCATAGCGAAAACGGGCTACGAGCAGTACTTC. This gives the protein CATIAKTGYEQYF.

This sequence joins TRBV20-1 and TRBJ1-4; D remains ambiguous. The germline V and J ends were trimmed by 1 base and 0 bases, with 6 bases remaining between them. CDR3 length equals 14 residues. CDR1 is DFQATT and CDR2 is SNEGSKA in the germline V gene (reference sequence). The CDR3 region has the DNA TGCAGTGCTAGAGTGGGCACAACTAATGAAAAACTGTTTTTT. It translates to CSARVGTTNEKLFF.

This clonotype was picked up a small number of times. The CDR3 loop is CSVGQGNTIYF. The CDR3 DNA sequence: TGCAGCGTTGGACAGGGAAACACCATATATTTT. The V call is TRBV29-1, the J call TRBJ1-3; D might be TRBD1 (5 bases). Trimming took 4 bases from V and 4 from J, leaving 5 bases between them. Germline V gene data show CDR1 as SQVTM and CDR2 as ANQGSEA. The CDR3 covers 11 residues.

The chain combines TRBV7-3 with TRBJ2-2, with TRBD2 as a possible D gene (5 bases). Trimming took off 5 bases at V and 6 bases at J, with 10 bases between the two ends. This CDR3 spans 13 amino acids. Per the germline V gene, CDR1 is SGHTA and CDR2 is FQGTGA. The chain's CDR3 is CASSTGNSGELFF. The CDR3 nucleotides read TGTGCCAGCAGCACCGGGAATTCCGGGGAGCTGTTTTTT.

This clonotype was counted between two and nine times. This chain links TRBV10-3 with TRBJ2-1, with 9 bases fitting TRBD1. Germline V gives CDR1 ENHRY, CDR2 SYGVKD. The CDR3 sequence is 14 residues long. The V gene end was trimmed by 4 bases and the J gene end by 6 bases; junction bases not matched to a gene: 4. The CDR3 DNA is TGTGCCATCAGTGCCACGACAGGGGGCAATGAGCAGTTCTTC. This gives the protein CAISATTGGNEQFF.

This chain joins TRBV20-1 and TRBJ1-2; 7 bases align to TRBD1. V was pared by 3 bases and J by 3 bases, with 13 bases of the junction left unmatched. The CDR3 extends over 16 amino acids. Germline loops: CDR1 DFQATT, CDR2 SNEGSKA (reference sequence). The CDR3 sequence is CSARFRGTPVDYGYTF. The CDR3 DNA is TGCAGTGCTAGGTTCAGGGGGACCCCGGTGGACTATGGCTACACCTTC.

CDR3: CASSPMSSSYNEQFF. CDR3 in DNA: TGTGCCAGCTCACCAATGTCTAGCTCCTACAATGAGCAGTTCTTC. The chain links TRBV18 to TRBJ2-1; D unresolved. The CDR3 spans 15 residues. V was trimmed by 2 bases and J by 0 bases, leaving 8 bases between them. Germline V lookup: CDR1 KGHSH, CDR2 LQKENI.

The chain employs TRBV24-1 and TRBJ2-2; 7 nucleotides line up with TRBD1. The CDR3 contains 17 residues. Looked up from germline, CDR1 is KGHDR and CDR2 is SFDVKD. Trimming took 1 base from V and 2 from J; bases not matched to a gene: 6. CDR3: CATSDLTGASNTGELFF. The DNA of the CDR3 is TGTGCCACCAGTGATTTAACAGGGGCGAGTAACACCGGGGAGCTGTTTTTT.

Worth noting for this clonotype: A much larger clone is a single base away; this may be a read error. This chain links TRBV5-1 with TRBJ2-1, with D unresolved. This CDR3 is 15 amino acids long. The germline V gene has CDR1 SGHRS and CDR2 YFSETQ. The CDR3 nucleotides read TGCGCCAGCAGCTTAATCGACCCGTCCTACAGTGAGCAGTTCTTC. Translation: CASSLIDPSYSEQFF.

Notes on this clonotype: Sequence at one end of the junction differs from germline and may be a read error. The V call is TRBV20-1, the J call TRBJ2-1; 7 nucleotides match TRBD2. The length of the CDR3 is 14 residues. The V gene's germline CDR1 is DFQATT and CDR2 SNEGSKA (reference sequence). In nucleotides, the CDR3 is TGCAGTGCTGGCAGCGGGATAACCTACAATGAGCAGCTCTTC. Its protein product is CSAGSGITYNEQLF.

The chain has TRBV5-5 and TRBJ1-2, with 7 bases fitting TRBD1. CDR1 and CDR2 (germline): SGHKS, YYEKEE (reference sequence). V was clipped by 0 bases and J by 2 bases; unmatched bases: 4. This CDR3 region has 15 residues. The CDR3 DNA sequence: TGTGCCAGCAGCTTGGGACAGGGTTACAACTATGGCTACACCTTC. This sequence encodes CASSLGQGYNYGYTF. Full variable domain (outside the CDR3, taken from reference TRBV5-5 and TRBJ1-2): DAGVTQSPTHLIKTRGQQVTLRCSPISGHKSVSWYQQVLGQGPQFIFQYYEKEERGRGNFPDRFSARQFPNYSSELNVNALLLGDSALYLCASSLGQGYNYGYTFGSGTRLTVV.

The table lists this clonotype with a few counts. The V gene is TRBV18, the J gene TRBJ2-4, with D possibly matching TRBD2 (7 bases). The CDR3 runs 15 residues. The germline V gene has CDR1 KGHSH and CDR2 LQKENI. V shed 0 bases and J shed 9 bases, with 15 bases lying between them. The CDR3 loop reads CASSPPGGEDGIQYF. The CDR3 coding sequence is TGTGCCAGCTCACCACCAGGGGGGGAGGATGGCATTCAGTACTTC.

This chain links TRBV27 with TRBJ2-7, with D possibly TRBD1 on 6 matching bases. Trimming shortened V by 9 bases and J by 2 bases, and 14 bases separated the two germline ends. CDR1 and CDR2 from the germline V gene are MNHEY and SMNVEV (reference sequence). The CDR3 has 13 amino acids. In DNA form, the CDR3 reads TGTGCCAGTGCACAGGGTCTTGCCTACGAGCAGTACTTC. Amino acid sequence: CASAQGLAYEQYF.

The chain combines TRBV20-1 with TRBJ2-3, with D perhaps TRBD2 (5 bases). This CDR3 contains 13 residues. Trimming left V 3 bases short and J 4 bases short, with 11 bases between. Germline CDR1 and CDR2: DFQATT and SNEGSKA (reference sequence). For the CDR3, the DNA is TGCAGTGCTAGCGGAGAGAGGGCAGATACGCAGTATTTT. Encoded protein: CSASGERADTQYF.

The V and J genes are TRBV28 and TRBJ1-2; D call uncertain. With 3 bases removed from V and 7 bases from J, the gap between germline ends came to 18 bases. This CDR3 has 15 residues. Germline CDR1 and CDR2: MDHEN and SYDVKM. The CDR3 DNA sequence: TGTGCCAGCAGTTTCCGGAACCTCCTCTCCGCTGGCTACACCTTC. This encodes CASSFRNLLSAGYTF.

There are many counts of this clonotype. The chain combines TRBV29-1 with TRBJ2-3, with D perhaps TRBD2 (6 bases). Germline CDR1 SQVTM, CDR2 ANQGSEA. The CDR3 is 13 residues long. Trimming stripped 3 bases from V and 1 base from J, with 8 bases between. CDR3 sequence: CSVEASGTDTQYF. CDR3 DNA sequence: TGCAGCGTTGAGGCTAGCGGCACAGATACGCAGTATTTT.

This clonotype has just a few counts. The gene calls are TRBV7-2 and TRBJ2-7; 12 positions agree with TRBD1. The junction had 11 bases not matched to a gene; V was cut back by 3 bases and J by 5 bases. Germline V gene lookup returns CDR1 SGHTA and CDR2 FQGNSA. The CDR3 is 17 amino acids. CDR3 sequence (DNA): TGTGCCAGCAGCTTCGAAACCGGGACAGGGGGCATGAACGAGCAGTACTTC. It yields the protein CASSFETGTGGMNEQYF. The full variable domain, completed using reference TRBV7-2 and TRBJ2-7, is GAGVSQSPSNKVTEKGKDVELRCDPISGHTALYWYRQSLGQGLEFLIYFQGNSAPDKSGLPSDRFSAERTGGSVSTLTIQRTQQEDSAVYLCASSFETGTGGMNEQYFGPGTRLTVT.

This clonotype has just a few counts. The rearrangement joins TRBV2 to TRBJ1-2; 8 bases line up with TRBD1. With V trimmed by 5 bases and J by 2 bases, 4 bases remained unmatched. CDR1 SNHLY and CDR2 FYNNEI come from the germline V gene. This CDR3 spans 14 amino acids. CDR3: CASSSRQGNYGYTF. Written as DNA, the CDR3 is TGTGCCAGCAGTTCAAGACAGGGGAACTATGGCTACACCTTC.